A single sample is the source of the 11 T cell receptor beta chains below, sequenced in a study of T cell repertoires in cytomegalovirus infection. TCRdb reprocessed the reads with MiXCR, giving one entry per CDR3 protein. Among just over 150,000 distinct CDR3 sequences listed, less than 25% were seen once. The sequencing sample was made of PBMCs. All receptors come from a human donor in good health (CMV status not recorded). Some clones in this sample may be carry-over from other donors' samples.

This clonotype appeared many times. CDR3 DNA: TGTGCCAGCAGCTTAGATTTCGGTGGACACACCGGGGAGCTGTTTTTT. Protein: CASSLDFGGHTGELFF. The gene calls are TRBV7-2 and TRBJ2-2; the D is unclear. This CDR3 region has 16 residues. CDR1 is SGHTA, CDR2 FQGNSA, per germline. With 1 base removed from V and 3 bases from J, the gap between germline ends came to 12 bases.

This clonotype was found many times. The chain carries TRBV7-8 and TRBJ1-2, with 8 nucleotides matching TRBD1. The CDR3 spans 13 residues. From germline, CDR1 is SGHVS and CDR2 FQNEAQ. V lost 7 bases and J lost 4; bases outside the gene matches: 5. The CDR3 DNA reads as TGTGCCAGCACCCTCAGGGGGCTCTATGGCTACACCTTC. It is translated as CASTLRGLYGYTF.

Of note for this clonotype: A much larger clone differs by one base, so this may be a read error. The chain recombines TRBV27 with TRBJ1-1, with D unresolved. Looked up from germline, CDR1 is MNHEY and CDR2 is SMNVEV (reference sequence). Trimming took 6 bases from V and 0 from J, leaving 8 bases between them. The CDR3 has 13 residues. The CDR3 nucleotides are TGTGCCAGCAGGGGCAACCTGAACACTGAAGCTTTCTTT. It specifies CASRGNLNTEAFF.

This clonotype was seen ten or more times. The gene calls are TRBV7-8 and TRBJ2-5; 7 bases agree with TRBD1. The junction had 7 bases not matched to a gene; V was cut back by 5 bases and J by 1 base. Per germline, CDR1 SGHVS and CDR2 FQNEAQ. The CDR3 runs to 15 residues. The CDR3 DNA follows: TGTGCCAGCAGCGCGACGACAGGGACCCAAGAGACCCAGTACTTC. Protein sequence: CASSATTGTQETQYF.

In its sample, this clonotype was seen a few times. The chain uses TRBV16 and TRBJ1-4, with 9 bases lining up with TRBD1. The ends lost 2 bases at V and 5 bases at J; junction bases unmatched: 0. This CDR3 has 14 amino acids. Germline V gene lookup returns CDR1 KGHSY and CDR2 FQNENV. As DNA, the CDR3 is TGTGCCAGCAGCCAAGACAGGGGGAATGAAAAACTGTTTTTT. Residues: CASSQDRGNEKLFF.

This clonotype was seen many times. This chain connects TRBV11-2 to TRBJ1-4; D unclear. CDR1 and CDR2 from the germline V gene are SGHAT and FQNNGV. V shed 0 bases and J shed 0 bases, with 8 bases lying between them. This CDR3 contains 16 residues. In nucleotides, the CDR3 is TGTGCCAGCAGCTTAGATCGGGCCGCAACTAATGAAAAACTGTTTTTT. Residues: CASSLDRAATNEKLFF.

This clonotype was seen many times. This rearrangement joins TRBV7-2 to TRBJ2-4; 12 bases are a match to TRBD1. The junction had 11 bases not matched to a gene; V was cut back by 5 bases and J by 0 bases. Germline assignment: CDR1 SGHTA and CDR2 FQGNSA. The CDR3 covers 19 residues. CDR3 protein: CASSPPGQGARGAKNIQYF. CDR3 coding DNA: TGTGCCAGCAGCCCACCGGGACAGGGGGCGAGGGGAGCCAAAAACATTCAGTACTTC.

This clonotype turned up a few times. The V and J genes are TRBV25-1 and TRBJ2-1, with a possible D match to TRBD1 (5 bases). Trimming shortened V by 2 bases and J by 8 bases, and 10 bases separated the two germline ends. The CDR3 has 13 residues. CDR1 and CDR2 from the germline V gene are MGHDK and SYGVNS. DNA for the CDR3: TGTGCCAGCAGTGAAGTGTTAGGGGATGAGCAGTTCTTC. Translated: CASSEVLGDEQFF.

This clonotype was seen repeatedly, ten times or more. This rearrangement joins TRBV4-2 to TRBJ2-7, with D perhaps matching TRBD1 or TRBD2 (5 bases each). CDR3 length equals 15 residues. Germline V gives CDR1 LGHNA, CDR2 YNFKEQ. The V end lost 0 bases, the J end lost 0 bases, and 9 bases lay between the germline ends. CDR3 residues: CASSQDRDDSYEQYF. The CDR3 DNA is TGTGCCAGCAGCCAAGACCGGGACGACTCCTACGAGCAGTACTTC.

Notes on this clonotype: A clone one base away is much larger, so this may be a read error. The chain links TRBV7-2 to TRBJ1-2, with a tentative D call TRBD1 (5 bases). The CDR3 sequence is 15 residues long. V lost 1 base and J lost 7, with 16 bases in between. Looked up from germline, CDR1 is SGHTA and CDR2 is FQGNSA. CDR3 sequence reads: CASSLGCGTAGGYTF. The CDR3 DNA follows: TGTGCCAGCAGCTTAGGATGCGGGACGGCTGGTGGCTACACCTTC.

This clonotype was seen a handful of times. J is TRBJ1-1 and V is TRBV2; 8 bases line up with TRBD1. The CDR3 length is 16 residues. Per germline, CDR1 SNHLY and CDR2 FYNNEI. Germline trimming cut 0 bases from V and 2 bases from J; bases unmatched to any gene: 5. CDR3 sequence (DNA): TGTGCCAGCAGTGAAGCGCGGGACAGGTACAACACTGAAGCTTTCTTT. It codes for CASSEARDRYNTEAFF.